This entry features one T cell receptor (beta chain) sequence. An end of the junction does not agree with germline; a read error may underlie this. The record originates from a study of T cell repertoires in cytomegalovirus infection. Study in general: Evidence of both CMV infection and a matching HLA type came from public TCR beta signatures.

From the reads, TCRdb called clonotypes with MiXCR, one entry per CDR3 protein. The sample has almost 550,000 distinct CDR3 sequences; about 15% are singletons. This CDR3 spans 16 amino acids. Germline V gene lookup returns CDR1 LNHDA and CDR2 SQIVND (reference sequence). V and J are TRBV19 and TRBJ2-1; 11 bases fit TRBD1. The source is a human donor in good health (CMV status not recorded). Some clones in this sample may be carry-over from other donors' samples. Specimen: CD8+ T cells from PBMCs. The DNA of the CDR3 is TGTGCAAGTAGACGGACAGGGGGCCACTCCTACAATGAGCAGTTCTTC. Its protein product is CASRRTGGHSYNEQFF.